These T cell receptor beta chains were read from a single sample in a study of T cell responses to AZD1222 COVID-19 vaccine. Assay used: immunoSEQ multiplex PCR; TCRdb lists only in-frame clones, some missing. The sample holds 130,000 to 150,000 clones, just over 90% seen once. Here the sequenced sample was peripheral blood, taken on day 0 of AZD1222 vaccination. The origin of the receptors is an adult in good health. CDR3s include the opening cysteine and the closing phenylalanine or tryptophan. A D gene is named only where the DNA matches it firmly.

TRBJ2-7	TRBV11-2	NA	CASSLYYRTFYEQYF	TGTGCCAGCAGCCTGTACTACCGGACCTTTTACGAGCAGTACTTC
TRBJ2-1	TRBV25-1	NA	CASSLPDIHNEQFF	TGTGCCAGCAGCCTCCCCGACATCCACAATGAGCAGTTCTTC
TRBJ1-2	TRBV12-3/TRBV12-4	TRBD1	CASRQTGNYGYTF	TGTGCCAGCAGGCAGACAGGGAACTATGGCTACACCTTC
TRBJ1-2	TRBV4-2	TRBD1	CASSQGLTGGGGYTF	TGTGCCAGCAGCCAAGGCCTGACAGGGGGTGGTGGCTACACCTTC
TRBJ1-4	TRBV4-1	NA	CASSQESLFRTNEKLFF	TGCGCCAGCAGCCAAGAGTCCTTGTTCAGAACTAATGAAAAACTGTTTTTT
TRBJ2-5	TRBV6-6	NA	CASLVAARRETQYF	TGTGCCAGCTTGGTCGCCGCGCGGAGAGAGACCCAGTACTTC
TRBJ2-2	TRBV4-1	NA	CASSQGQAIARTGELFF	TGCGCCAGCAGCCAAGGGCAGGCCATCGCCCGCACCGGGGAGCTGTTTTTT
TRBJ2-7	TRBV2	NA	CATTRTYEQYF	TGTGCCACCACAAGAACCTACGAGCAGTACTTC
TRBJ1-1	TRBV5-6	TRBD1	CASSRGQGMNTEAFF	TGTGCCAGCAGCAGGGGACAGGGCATGAACACTGAAGCTTTCTTT
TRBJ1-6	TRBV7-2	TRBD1	CASSRDRVSYNSPLHF	TGTGCCAGCAGCCGGGACAGGGTCTCCTATAATTCACCCCTCCACTTT
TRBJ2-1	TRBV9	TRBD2	CASSRGGTSGRNNEQFF	TGTGCCAGCAGCAGAGGCGGGACTAGCGGGAGGAACAATGAGCAGTTCTTC
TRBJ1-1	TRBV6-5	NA	CASRHLTVNTEAFF	TGTGCCAGCAGACACTTGACGGTGAACACTGAAGCTTTCTTT